The 21 T cell receptor beta chains listed next were all sequenced from one sample in a study of cytomegalovirus exposure and HLA in healthy donors. The primer mix had 60 Vbeta and 13 Jbeta primers. Sequenced by immunoSEQ multiplex PCR; TCRdb stores in-frame clones only, minus some. The sample has around 180,000 clones; roughly 80% are singletons. Material: PBMCs. The receptor source for this set is a woman aged 45-65 years in good health and CMV-seronegative.

The chain recombines TRBV5-6 with TRBJ2-7; 7 bases agree with TRBD1. This CDR3 region has 14 residues. V gave up 5 bases and J gave up 6 bases; unmatched junction bases: 11. CDR1 is SGHDT and CDR2 is YYEEEE in the germline V gene. The CDR3 DNA sequence: TGTGCCAGCAGGGCCGGGACAGCCACCATCGAGCAGTACTTC. Protein sequence: CASRAGTATIEQYF. Looking up the rest from reference TRBV5-6 and TRBJ2-7 gives the full variable domain: DAGVTQSPTHLIKTRGQQVTLRCSPKSGHDTVSWYQQALGQGPQFIFQYYEEEERQRGNFPDRFSGHQFPNYSSELNVNALLLGDSALYLCASRAGTATIEQYFGPGTRLTVT.

The rearrangement links TRBV9 to TRBJ2-1; TRBD2 agrees at 10 bases. Per germline, CDR1 SGDLS and CDR2 YYNGEE. CDR3 length: 16 amino acids. Trimming took 5 bases from V and 10 from J; bases not matched to a gene: 15. The CDR3 protein is CASSLQGLAGAGEQFF. For the CDR3, the DNA is TGTGCCAGCAGTCTTCAGGGGCTAGCGGGAGCGGGGGAGCAGTTCTTC.

The chain is built from TRBV6-1 and TRBJ2-3; no clear D. Germline CDR1 is MNHNS and CDR2 is SASEGT. V lost 1 base, J lost 3 bases, and 11 bases lay in between. The CDR3 length is 15 residues. In nucleotides, the CDR3 is TGTGCCAGCAGTGAAGGATTAGCTCGGACAGATACGCAGTATTTT. It encodes CASSEGLARTDTQYF.

This rearrangement joins TRBV5-4 to TRBJ2-3; 14 bases match TRBD2. Germline V CDR1 and CDR2: SGHNT, YYREEE (reference sequence). J gave up 4 bases and V 2 bases, and 6 bases lay outside the gene matches. The CDR3 covers 17 residues. CDR3: CASSFLGLAGAADTQYF. CDR3 coding DNA: TGTGCCAGCAGCTTTCTGGGACTAGCGGGAGCGGCAGATACGCAGTATTTT.

The chain recombines TRBV2 with TRBJ2-7; D gene uncertain. CDR3 length equals 12 residues. V was trimmed by 6 bases and J by 1 base, leaving 7 bases between them. CDR1 and CDR2 from the germline V gene are SNHLY and FYNNEI. The CDR3 region is CASSLSSYEQYF. CDR3 sequence (DNA): TGTGCCAGCAGCTTGTCTTCCTACGAGCAGTACTTC. The full variable domain, rest sourced from reference TRBV2 and TRBJ2-7, is EPEVTQTPSHQVTQMGQEVILRCVPISNHLYFYWYRQILGQKVEFLVSFYNNEISEKSEIFDDQFSVERPDGSNFTLKIRSTKLEDSAMYFCASSLSSYEQYFGPGTRLTVT.

J is TRBJ1-1 and V is TRBV28; D not certain. Germline-derived CDR1 and CDR2 are MDHEN and SYDVKM. This CDR3 is built from 11 residues. V was clipped by 8 bases and J by 3 bases, with 7 bases between them. CDR3 in amino acids: CASPGDTEAFF. The DNA of the CDR3 is TGTGCCAGCCCCGGGGACACTGAAGCTTTCTTT.

The CDR3 protein is CASSVDVGPYNEQFF. The CDR3 DNA reads as TGTGCCAGCAGTGTAGACGTTGGGCCCTACAATGAGCAGTTCTTC. V usage is TRBV6-4 and J usage is TRBJ2-1; D remains unclear. This CDR3 region has 15 residues. CDR1 MRHNA and CDR2 SNTAGT come from the germline V gene. V was trimmed by 4 bases and J by 2 bases, leaving 12 bases between them.

The V call is TRBV19, the J call TRBJ2-3; TRBD2 aligns across 11 bases. Germline lookup yields CDR1 LNHDA and CDR2 SQIVND (reference sequence). The CDR3 loop spans 14 amino acids. J was trimmed by 5 bases and V by 7 bases; bases with no gene match: 5. The CDR3 region is CASTPGTSGDTQYF. The CDR3 bases are TGTGCCAGTACCCCAGGGACTAGCGGAGATACGCAGTATTTT.

This sequence joins TRBV30 and TRBJ1-1, with D uncertain. Germline-derived CDR1 and CDR2 are GTSNPN and SVGIG (reference sequence). V gave up 2 bases and J gave up 3 bases, with 10 bases separating them. The CDR3 spans 13 residues. Here the CDR3 reads CAWSLRSDTEAFF. CDR3 sequence (DNA): TGTGCCTGGAGTCTCAGGTCGGACACTGAAGCTTTCTTT.

The V call is TRBV2, the J call TRBJ2-1, with 10 bases that match TRBD2. The CDR3 length is 15 residues. The germline CDR1 and CDR2 sequences are SNHLY and FYNNEI. Trimming cost V 4 bases and J 2 bases; bases outside gene matches: 2. The CDR3 spells CASSVGTSAYNEQFF. As DNA, the CDR3 is TGTGCCAGCAGTGTAGGGACTAGCGCCTACAATGAGCAGTTCTTC.

This rearrangement joins TRBV19 to TRBJ2-5; 10 nucleotides agree with TRBD2. This CDR3 has 14 amino acids. The junction had 6 bases not matched to a gene; V was cut back by 6 bases and J by 5 bases. The germline V gene has CDR1 LNHDA and CDR2 SQIVND (reference sequence). CDR3 DNA: TGTGCCAGTAGCGTAGCGGGAGGTGCGGAGACCCAGTACTTC. Its translation: CASSVAGGAETQYF.

V gene TRBV14 combines with J gene TRBJ2-3, with TRBD2 matching over 10 bases. The J segment lost 0 bases and the V segment lost 1 base, leaving 1 base of the junction unmatched. The germline CDR1 and CDR2 sequences are SGHDN and FVKESK. This CDR3 has 16 amino acids. DNA for the CDR3: TGTGCCAGCAGCCAAGGACTAGCGGGTAGCACAGATACGCAGTATTTT. It yields the protein CASSQGLAGSTDTQYF.

V gene TRBV7-6 combines with J gene TRBJ2-7; 8 nucleotides match TRBD2. Per germline, CDR1 SGHVS and CDR2 FNYEAQ. The CDR3 length is 16 residues. The ends lost 0 bases at V and 5 bases at J; junction bases unmatched: 9. The CDR3 loop is CASSLAGTSGGDEQYF. CDR3 DNA sequence: TGTGCCAGCAGCTTAGCGGGTACTAGCGGTGGCGACGAGCAGTACTTC.

CDR3 loop: CASSSLPQGFGGELFF. CDR3 in DNA: TGTGCCAGCAGTTCCCTACCACAGGGGTTCGGCGGGGAGCTGTTTTTT. J is TRBJ2-2 and V is TRBV28; 7 bases are a match to TRBD1. Trimming took 4 bases from V and 7 from J; bases not matched to a gene: 12. Germline V gene lookup returns CDR1 MDHEN and CDR2 SYDVKM. This CDR3 has 16 residues.

The CDR3 loop reads CASRPGGAGTYEQYF. CDR3 DNA sequence: TGTGCCAGCAGACCAGGGGGCGCCGGAACCTACGAGCAGTACTTC. The chain carries TRBV6-1 and TRBJ2-7, with TRBD1 matching over 8 bases. The CDR3 covers 15 residues. The germline V gene has CDR1 MNHNS and CDR2 SASEGT. J was trimmed by 2 bases and V by 6 bases; bases with no gene match: 9.

The chain couples TRBV27 to TRBJ2-2; 9 bases map to TRBD2. Per the germline V gene, CDR1 is MNHEY and CDR2 is SMNVEV (reference sequence). This CDR3 has 17 amino acids. With 5 bases clipped from V and 1 base from J, the junction kept 8 bases outside the gene matches. The CDR3, as DNA: TGTGCCAGCAGTACCTTTAGCGGGGGAGTGAACACCGGGGAGCTGTTTTTT. It yields the protein CASSTFSGGVNTGELFF.

The gene calls are TRBV4-1 and TRBJ1-6; 8 bases line up with TRBD1. After removal of 0 bases from V and 11 bases from J, the junction contained 18 bases not matched to a gene. This CDR3 has 19 amino acids. CDR1 and CDR2 from the germline V gene are MGHRA and YSYEKL. The CDR3 here is CASSQDLISGQGRRTPLHF. For the CDR3, the DNA is TGCGCCAGCAGCCAAGATCTAATATCAGGACAGGGTAGGAGAACACCCCTCCACTTT.

The chain has TRBV5-1 and TRBJ2-7; 10 positions agree with TRBD2. CDR1 is SGHRS, CDR2 YFSETQ, per germline. With V trimmed by 7 bases and J by 5 bases, 9 bases remained unmatched. CDR3 length: 14 amino acids. The CDR3 here is CASHTGLANHEQYF. As DNA, the CDR3 is TGCGCCAGCCATACGGGACTAGCGAATCACGAGCAGTACTTC. Full variable domain (remainder filled in from reference TRBV5-1 and TRBJ2-7): KAGVTQTPRYLIKTRGQQVTLSCSPISGHRSVSWYQQTPGQGLQFLFEYFSETQRNKGNFPGRFSGRQFSNSRSEMNVSTLELGDSALYLCASHTGLANHEQYFGPGTRLTVT.

This chain links TRBV7-9 with TRBJ1-2; D unresolved. Trimming removed 4 bases at V and 8 bases at J, with 14 bases between. The CDR3 consists of 13 residues. Germline V CDR1 and CDR2: SEHNR, FQNEAQ (reference sequence). This CDR3 is CASSSRFQEGYTF. The CDR3 coding sequence is TGTGCCAGCAGCTCCCGGTTCCAGGAAGGCTACACCTTC.

In DNA form, the CDR3 reads TGTGCCAGCAGCTTAGCACACAGGAGCTACGAGCAGTACTTC. Its translation is CASSLAHRSYEQYF. The rearrangement uses TRBV7-8 and TRBJ2-7; D is perhaps TRBD1 (5 bases). Germline assignment: CDR1 SGHVS and CDR2 FQNEAQ. This CDR3 spans 14 amino acids. V shed 0 bases and J shed 3 bases, with 9 bases lying between them.

The V gene is TRBV14, the J gene TRBJ1-1, with D possibly TRBD1 on 5 matching bases. The germline V gene encodes CDR1 SGHDN and CDR2 FVKESK. The CDR3 has 13 residues. The V end was cut by 4 bases, the J end by 7 bases, with 13 bases between. The CDR3 DNA sequence: TGTGCCAGCAGCCGGGTAGACAGTCATGAAGCTTTCTTT. Residues: CASSRVDSHEAFF.